A selection of T cell receptor beta chains follows, all from one sample in a study of technical replicates of blood from a handful of donors. Profiling relied on immunoSEQ multiplex PCR, and the TCRdb table lists in-frame clones only, not all of them. The sample contains under 45,000 clones, 96% of which appear only once. Sequencing used T cells isolated from PBMCs. These TCRs come from a human donor in good health. Both conserved end residues are part of each CDR3. A D gene is named only where the DNA matches it firmly. Only part of the rows carry a size: once, few, many, or a class if the clone is expanded.

v_call	clone_size	d_call	j_call	cdr3_aa	cdr3_nt
TRBV13	NA	NA	TRBJ2-1	CASSPIVSPTTGDLSNEQFF	TGTGCCAGCAGCCCTATAGTCTCCCCTACCACCGGGGACTTATCCAATGAGCAGTTCTTC
TRBV7-8	NA	NA	TRBJ2-7	CASTQGVGHYEQYF	TGTGCCAGCACCCAAGGGGTAGGACACTACGAGCAGTACTTC
TRBV2	NA	TRBD1	TRBJ2-7	CASRKTTGVSYEQYF	TGTGCCAGCAGAAAGACTACAGGGGTCTCCTACGAGCAGTACTTC
TRBV30	NA	NA	TRBJ2-6	CAWSAGAGANVLTF	TGTGCCTGGAGTGCGGGAGCTGGGGCCAACGTCCTGACTTTC
TRBV9	NA	NA	TRBJ2-3	CASSVAGVPDTQYF	TGTGCCAGCAGCGTAGCCGGGGTCCCAGATACGCAGTATTTT
TRBV10-3	once	TRBD1	TRBJ1-5	CAISGTGNQPQHF	TGTGCCATCAGTGGGACAGGGAATCAGCCCCAGCATTTT
TRBV19	NA	TRBD2	TRBJ2-7	CASSITSGSEQYF	TGTGCCAGTAGTATCACTAGCGGGAGCGAGCAGTACTTC
TRBV1	NA	NA	TRBJ2-7	CTSSQDKHPRQDHEQYF	TGCACCAGCAGCCAAGATAAACACCCCCGACAGGACCACGAGCAGTACTTC
TRBV7-2	NA	TRBD1	TRBJ2-7	CASSDRTGVVTYEQYF	TGTGCCAGCAGCGACCGAACAGGGGTGGTAACCTACGAGCAGTACTTC
TRBV7-2	NA	TRBD1	TRBJ2-2	CASSSGGNTGELFF	TGTGCCAGCAGCTCAGGGGGGAACACCGGGGAGCTGTTTTTT
TRBV27	NA	NA	TRBJ1-1	CASSPLGGTSPEAFF	TGTGCCAGCAGTCCCCTGGGAGGGACCTCCCCTGAAGCTTTCTTT
TRBV25-1	NA	NA	TRBJ2-7	CASSVTIYEQYF	TGTGCCAGCAGTGTAACTATCTACGAGCAGTACTTC
TRBV6-1	NA	NA	TRBJ2-7	CASDRGSYEQYF	TGTGCCAGCGACCGCGGCTCCTACGAGCAGTACTTC
TRBV2	NA	TRBD1	TRBJ1-5	CASGKTGDYQPQHF	TGTGCCAGCGGGAAGACAGGGGACTATCAGCCCCAGCATTTT
TRBV7-9	NA	TRBD2	TRBJ2-2	CASSTSGSRGGELFF	TGTGCCAGCAGCACTAGCGGGAGTCGGGGCGGGGAGCTGTTTTTT
TRBV19	NA	TRBD2	TRBJ2-7	CASTSGGTYEQYF	TGTGCCAGTACTAGCGGGGGAACCTACGAGCAGTACTTC
TRBV27	NA	TRBD2	TRBJ2-1	CASSLSGTVNEQFF	TGTGCCAGCAGCCTTAGCGGGACGGTCAATGAGCAGTTCTTC
TRBV2	NA	NA	TRBJ2-7	CASTATGAYEQYF	TGTGCCAGCACCGCGACAGGAGCCTACGAGCAGTACTTC
TRBV28	NA	NA	TRBJ1-1	CASSLRVATEAFF	TGTGCCAGCAGTTTGAGAGTCGCCACTGAAGCTTTCTTT
TRBV28	NA	NA	TRBJ1-1	CASSLGQTNTEAFF	TGTGCCAGCAGTTTAGGACAAACGAACACTGAAGCTTTCTTT
TRBV15	NA	NA	TRBJ1-5	CATSKGQGLGTQHF	TGTGCCACCAGCAAAGGGCAAGGACTCGGGACCCAGCATTTT
TRBV6-5	NA	TRBD1	TRBJ2-7	CASSGSTGPFYEQYF	TGTGCCAGCAGTGGCTCGACAGGGCCGTTCTACGAGCAGTACTTC
TRBV28	NA	NA	TRBJ2-3	CASSPGTRGDTQYF	TGTGCCAGCAGCCCCGGGACAAGGGGGGATACGCAGTATTTT
TRBV11-2	NA	NA	TRBJ1-2	CASSPTGGNYGYTF	TGTGCCAGCAGCCCTACGGGAGGTAACTATGGCTACACCTTC
TRBV7-8	NA	NA	TRBJ1-2	CASRPGHNYGYTF	TGTGCCAGCAGGCCCGGACATAACTATGGCTACACCTTC
TRBV27	NA	TRBD1	TRBJ1-2	CASSFVGRGLGYTF	TGTGCCAGCAGTTTCGTTGGCAGGGGGTTAGGCTACACCTTC
TRBV29-1	NA	NA	TRBJ1-1	CSGLMNTEAFF	TGCAGCGGACTAATGAACACTGAAGCTTTCTTT
TRBV11-3	NA	TRBD2	TRBJ2-7	CASSLDRAGGPGSYEQYF	TGTGCCAGCAGCTTAGACCGAGCGGGAGGGCCTGGAAGCTACGAGCAGTACTTC
TRBV5-4	NA	NA	TRBJ2-7	CASSPAGYEQYF	TGTGCCAGCAGCCCCGCGGGATACGAGCAGTACTTC
TRBV10-3	NA	TRBD1	TRBJ1-4	CAISETGTGNEKLFF	TGTGCCATCAGTGAGACCGGGACAGGGAATGAAAAACTGTTTTTT
TRBV5-1	NA	NA	TRBJ2-2	CASKITVTAGELFF	TGCGCCAGCAAGATCACGGTAACGGCCGGGGAGCTGTTTTTT
TRBV7-3	NA	NA	TRBJ1-1	CASSSTGNTEAFF	TGTGCCAGCAGCTCGACAGGGAACACTGAAGCTTTCTTT
TRBV29-1	NA	NA	TRBJ2-1	CSARGNEQFF	TGCAGCGCTCGAGGGAATGAGCAGTTCTTC
TRBV10-1	once	NA	TRBJ1-1	CASSEDSFSPEAFF	TGCGCCAGCAGTGAGGACAGCTTTAGCCCTGAAGCTTTCTTT
TRBV6-5	NA	NA	TRBJ2-7	CASSSSYYEQYF	TGTGCCAGCAGCTCCTCTTACTACGAGCAGTACTTC
TRBV4-1	NA	NA	TRBJ2-1	CASSQAGGDEQFF	TGCGCCAGCAGCCAAGCAGGAGGTGACGAGCAGTTCTTC
TRBV30	NA	TRBD1	TRBJ1-1	CAWDRATEAFF	TGTGCCTGGGACAGGGCAACTGAAGCTTTCTTT
TRBV28	NA	NA	TRBJ1-1	CASSLFLGTNTEAFF	TGTGCCAGCAGTTTATTTCTGGGCACGAACACTGAAGCTTTCTTT
TRBV6-7	NA	NA	TRBJ1-3	CASSYSRGSGNTIYF	TGTGCCAGCAGTTACTCTCGGGGCTCTGGAAACACCATATATTTT
TRBV4-3	NA	NA	TRBJ1-1	CASSQGRRPTEAFF	TGCGCCAGCAGCCAGGGCAGACGTCCCACTGAAGCTTTCTTT
TRBV11-2	NA	TRBD1	TRBJ1-1	CASSQTGNGEAFF	TGTGCCAGCAGCCAGACAGGGAATGGGGAAGCTTTCTTT
TRBV23-1	NA	NA	TRBJ2-5	CASSQFRVRVQETQYF	TGCGCCAGCAGTCAATTTCGCGTACGGGTCCAAGAGACCCAGTACTTC
TRBV9	NA	NA	TRBJ2-2	CASSVGTPTGELFF	TGTGCCAGCAGCGTAGGGACTCCCACCGGGGAGCTGTTTTTT
TRBV9	NA	NA	TRBJ2-2	CASSQNRGEQRNTGELFF	TGTGCCAGCAGTCAGAACCGGGGTGAGCAACGAAACACCGGGGAGCTGTTTTTT
TRBV29-1	NA	TRBD2	TRBJ2-1	CSVGLAGALGQFF	TGCAGCGTCGGACTAGCGGGAGCGCTTGGGCAGTTCTTC
TRBV27	NA	TRBD2	TRBJ2-7	CASSYFLGTSGILHEQYF	TGTGCCAGCAGTTATTTTCTGGGGACTAGCGGGATACTCCACGAGCAGTACTTC
TRBV7-3	NA	TRBD1	TRBJ1-2	CASSKGQGRNYGYTF	TGTGCCAGCAGCAAGGGACAGGGGAGGAACTATGGCTACACCTTC
TRBV9	NA	NA	TRBJ1-3	CASSVRGVREDTIYF	TGTGCCAGCAGCGTGAGAGGGGTGCGGGAGGACACCATATATTTT
TRBV25-1	NA	NA	TRBJ2-5	CASSDPRESQETQYF	TGTGCCAGCAGTGATCCCCGGGAAAGCCAAGAGACCCAGTACTTC
TRBV18	NA	NA	TRBJ2-7	CASSPTGGLDYEQYF	TGTGCCAGCTCACCAACGGGGGGCCTAGACTACGAGCAGTACTTC